The sample holds one count of the clone carrying this TCR beta chain. The antigen remains unidentified. This entry comes from a study of T cell responses to AZD1222 COVID-19 vaccine. Study outcomes and limitations: Only 5 or 6 individuals given AZD1222 were seropositive at baseline. In a largely white British group with more females than males, clonal diversity was possibly underestimated. The span of vaccine-associated CD4 TCRs extended across spike, with dominance at 160-218 and 743-854.

Second doses at about 4 or about 12 weeks were pooled. TCRdb's copy holds only in-frame clones and misses some; the assay was immunoSEQ multiplex PCR. The sample shows roughly 70,000 clones, 70% to 90% of them seen only once. Per germline, CDR1 SGHRS and CDR2 YFSETQ. V was trimmed by 0 bases and J by 0 bases, leaving 9 bases between them. The CDR3 is made up of 15 amino acids. The sample here was peripheral blood, taken 28 days after the second AZD1222 dose. The genes are TRBV5-1 and TRBJ1-1; tentative D call: TRBD1 (5 bases). The receptor comes from an adult who received the AZD1222 COVID-19 vaccine. CDR3 amino acids: CASSLARTLNTEAFF. The CDR3 bases are TGCGCCAGCAGCTTGGCGCGGACACTGAACACTGAAGCTTTCTTT.